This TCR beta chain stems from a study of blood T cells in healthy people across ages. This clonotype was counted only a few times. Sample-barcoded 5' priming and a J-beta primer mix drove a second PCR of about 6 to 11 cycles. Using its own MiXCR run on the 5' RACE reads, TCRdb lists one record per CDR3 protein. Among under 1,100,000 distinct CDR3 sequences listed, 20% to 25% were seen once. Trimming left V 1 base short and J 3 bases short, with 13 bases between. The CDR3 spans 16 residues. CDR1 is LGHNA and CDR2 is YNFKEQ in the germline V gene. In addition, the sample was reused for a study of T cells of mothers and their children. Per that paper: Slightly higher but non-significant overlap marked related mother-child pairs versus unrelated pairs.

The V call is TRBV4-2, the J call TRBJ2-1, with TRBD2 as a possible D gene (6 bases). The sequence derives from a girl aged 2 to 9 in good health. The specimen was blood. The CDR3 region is CASSQAQGLGYNEQFF. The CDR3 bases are TGTGCCAGCAGCCAAGCTCAGGGACTCGGCTACAATGAGCAGTTCTTC.